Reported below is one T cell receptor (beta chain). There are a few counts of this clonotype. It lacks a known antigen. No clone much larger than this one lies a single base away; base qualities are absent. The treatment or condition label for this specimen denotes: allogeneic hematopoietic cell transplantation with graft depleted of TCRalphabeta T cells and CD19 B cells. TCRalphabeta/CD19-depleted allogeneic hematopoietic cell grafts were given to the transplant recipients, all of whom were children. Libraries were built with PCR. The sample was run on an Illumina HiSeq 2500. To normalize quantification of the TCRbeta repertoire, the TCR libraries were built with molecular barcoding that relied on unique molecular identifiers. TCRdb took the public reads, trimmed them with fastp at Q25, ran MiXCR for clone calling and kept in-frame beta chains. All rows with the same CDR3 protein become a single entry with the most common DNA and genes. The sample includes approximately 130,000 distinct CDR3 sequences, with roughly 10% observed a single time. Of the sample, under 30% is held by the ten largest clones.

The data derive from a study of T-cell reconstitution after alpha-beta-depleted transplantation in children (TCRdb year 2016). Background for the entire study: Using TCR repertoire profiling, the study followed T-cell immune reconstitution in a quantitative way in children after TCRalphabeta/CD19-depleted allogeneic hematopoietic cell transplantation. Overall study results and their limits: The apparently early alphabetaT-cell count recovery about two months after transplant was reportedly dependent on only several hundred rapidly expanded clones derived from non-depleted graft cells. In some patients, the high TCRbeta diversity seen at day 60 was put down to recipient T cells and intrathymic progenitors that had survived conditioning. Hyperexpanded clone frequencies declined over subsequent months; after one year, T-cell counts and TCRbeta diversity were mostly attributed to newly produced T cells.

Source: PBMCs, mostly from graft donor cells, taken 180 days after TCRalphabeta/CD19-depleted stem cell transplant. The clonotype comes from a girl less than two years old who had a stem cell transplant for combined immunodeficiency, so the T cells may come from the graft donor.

The nucleotide sequence is TGCAGCGTTGAAGTGGGCGGACGCGAGACCCAGTACTTC. Translated, this is CSVEVGGRETQYF. Here the chain combines TRBV29-1 and TRBJ2-5, with no D gene named confidently. Looking up the germline V gene yields CDR1 SQVTM and CDR2 ANQGSEA. Reading from cysteine to phenylalanine, the CDR3 counts 13 amino acids. Of the read, only the CDR3 DNA is kept; its 39 bases are in frame from base 1. V gives up 1 base and J gives up 5 bases, and the segment between their germline ends measures 11 bases.